The 5 T cell receptor beta chains below all came from one sample that was sequenced in a study of blood T cell repertoires in COVID-19. Repertoires were generated with immunoSEQ multiplex PCR, while TCRdb's copy carries only in-frame clones and drops some. The sample gives 250,000 to 300,000 clones, roughly 90% of which show up once; approximately 10% is in the top ten. The sequencing input was peripheral blood. Receptors originate from a woman aged 25 to 39 with COVID-19, enrolled during active disease.

This chain connects TRBV9 to TRBJ2-2; TRBD2 aligns across 10 bases. With 2 bases clipped from V and 6 bases from J, the junction kept 7 bases outside the gene matches. The CDR3 runs to 16 residues. Germline CDR1 reads SGDLS; CDR2 reads YYNGEE. CDR3 in amino acids: CASSVLLAGLAGELFF. In nucleotides, the CDR3 is TGTGCCAGCAGCGTTCTACTAGCGGGGTTGGCCGGGGAGCTGTTTTTT.

This clone was observed a handful of times. V gene TRBV7-9 combines with J gene TRBJ1-2, with 9 bases matching TRBD1. Germline assignment: CDR1 SEHNR and CDR2 FQNEAQ (reference sequence). The CDR3 is made up of 15 amino acids. V lost 5 bases to trimming and J lost 5 bases; unmatched junction nucleotides: 9. The CDR3 coding sequence is TGTGCCAGCAGCGGAAACAGGGGGCGTTTATATGGCTACACCTTC. This codes for CASSGNRGRLYGYTF.

The chain combines TRBV6-6 with TRBJ1-5; 8 nucleotides match TRBD1. In germline, CDR1 is MNHNY, CDR2 SVGAGI (reference sequence). There are 17 residues in the CDR3. Unmatched junction bases numbered 10, after V lost 6 bases and J lost 0 bases. CDR3 bases: TGTGCCAGCAGACGAAGCGGGACAGGTGATAGCAATCAGCCCCAGCATTTT. Its translation is CASRRSGTGDSNQPQHF.

V gene TRBV7-6 combines with J gene TRBJ2-5; possible D gene TRBD2, 7 bases. The CDR3 spans 16 residues. Trimming stripped 5 bases from V and 3 bases from J, with 19 bases between. In germline, CDR1 is SGHVS, CDR2 FNYEAQ. This CDR3 is CASSRWGGPREETQYF. CDR3 sequence (DNA): TGTGCCAGCAGCCGCTGGGGGGGCCCTAGGGAAGAGACCCAGTACTTC.

The genes are TRBV27 and TRBJ1-2; 7 nucleotides agree with TRBD1. Germline values: CDR1 MNHEY, CDR2 SMNVEV (reference sequence). V shed 5 bases, J shed 6 bases, and the junction held 12 bases outside the gene matches. CDR3 length: 15 residues. CDR3 in DNA: TGTGCCAGCAGTCCGACCTCCAGGGGGTTGAATGGCTACACCTTC. Translated, it gives CASSPTSRGLNGYTF.